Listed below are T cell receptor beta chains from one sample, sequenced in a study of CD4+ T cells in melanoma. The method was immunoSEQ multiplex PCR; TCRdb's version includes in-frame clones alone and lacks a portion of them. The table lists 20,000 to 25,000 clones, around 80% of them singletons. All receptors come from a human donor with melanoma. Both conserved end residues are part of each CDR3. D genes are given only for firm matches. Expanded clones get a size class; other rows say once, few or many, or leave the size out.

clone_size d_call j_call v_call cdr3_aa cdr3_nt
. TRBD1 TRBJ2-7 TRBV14 CASSQGTGAKYF TGTGCCAGCAGCCAAGGGACAGGAGCCAAGTACTTC
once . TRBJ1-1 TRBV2 CASSMDGNTEAFF TGTGCCAGCAGTATGGACGGCAACACTGAAGCTTTCTTT
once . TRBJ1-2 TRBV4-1 CASSPGTLNYGYTF TGCGCCAGCAGTCCTGGGACCTTGAACTATGGCTACACCTTC
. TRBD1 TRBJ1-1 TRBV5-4 CASKDRGQSNTEAFF TGTGCCAGCAAAGACAGGGGGCAGTCGAACACTGAAGCTTTCTTT
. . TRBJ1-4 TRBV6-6 CASSYSAGTKGKLFF TGTGCCAGCAGTTACTCCGCCGGGACGAAGGGAAAACTGTTTTTT
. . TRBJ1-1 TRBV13 CASSLTPTEAFF TGTGCCAGCAGCTTAACTCCCACTGAAGCTTTCTTT
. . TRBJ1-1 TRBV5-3 CARSLRWSRSTEAFF TGTGCCAGAAGCTTGAGATGGAGCAGGAGCACTGAAGCTTTCTTT
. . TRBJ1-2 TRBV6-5 CASSYWRDTGYTF TGTGCCAGCAGTTACTGGCGGGACACTGGCTACACCTTC
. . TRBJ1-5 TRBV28 CASISQGTNQPQHF TGTGCCAGCATTAGCCAGGGGACCAATCAGCCCCAGCATTTT
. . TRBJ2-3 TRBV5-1 CASSLGRGGYTDTQYF TGCGCCAGCAGCTTGGGTAGGGGGGGTTACACAGATACGCAGTATTTT
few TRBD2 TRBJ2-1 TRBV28 CASRGESYNEQFF TGTGCCAGCCGGGGGGAATCCTACAATGAGCAGTTCTTC
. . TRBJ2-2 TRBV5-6 CASTKAGAPTGELFF TGTGCCAGCACAAAAGCTGGGGCCCCTACCGGGGAGCTGTTTTTT
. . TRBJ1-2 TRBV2 CASSEEGNYGYTF TGTGCCAGCAGTGAAGAGGGGAACTATGGCTACACCTTC
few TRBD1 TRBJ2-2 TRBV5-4 CASSLRTGWGAGELFF TGTGCCAGCAGCCTACGGACAGGCTGGGGCGCCGGGGAGCTGTTTTTT
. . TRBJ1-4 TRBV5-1 CASSLEQLNEKLFF TGCGCCAGCAGCTTGGAGCAGCTTAATGAAAAACTGTTTTTT
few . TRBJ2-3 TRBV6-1 CASSEGGGRTDTQYF TGTGCCAGCAGTGAAGGTGGAGGTCGCACAGATACGCAGTATTTT
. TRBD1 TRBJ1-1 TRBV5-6 CASIPRDRDTEAFF TGTGCCAGCATCCCGCGGGACAGGGACACTGAAGCTTTCTTT
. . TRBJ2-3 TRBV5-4 CASSWGTSTDTQYF TGTGCCAGCAGCTGGGGGACGAGCACAGATACGCAGTATTTT
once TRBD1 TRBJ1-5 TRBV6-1 CASSGWTGGSNQPQHF TGTGCCAGCAGTGGATGGACAGGGGGAAGCAATCAGCCCCAGCATTTT
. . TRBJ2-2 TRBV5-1 CASSAIQGVGSGELFF TGCGCCAGCAGCGCAATACAGGGCGTGGGTTCCGGGGAGCTGTTTTTT
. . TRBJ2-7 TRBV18 CASSRAGTLYEQYF TGTGCCAGCTCACGCGCCGGGACCCTCTACGAGCAGTACTTC
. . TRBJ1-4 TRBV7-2 CASSDTTPGVVGEKLFF TGTGCCAGCAGCGACACTACCCCAGGGGTTGTAGGTGAAAAACTGTTTTTT
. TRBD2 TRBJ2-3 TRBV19 CASSPLAASTDTQYF TGTGCCAGTAGTCCACTAGCGGCTAGCACAGATACGCAGTATTTT
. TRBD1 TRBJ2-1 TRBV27 CASRIRSGTGTFYEQFF TGTGCCAGCAGGATTAGAAGCGGGACAGGGACGTTTTATGAGCAGTTCTTC
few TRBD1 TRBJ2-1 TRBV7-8 CASSLGQGGLMGMWQFF TGTGCCAGCAGCCTGGGACAGGGAGGTTTGATGGGTATGTGGCAGTTCTTC
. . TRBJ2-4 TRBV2 CASMAGPGNIQYF TGTGCCAGCATGGCCGGACCGGGAAACATTCAGTACTTC
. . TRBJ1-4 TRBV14 CASSRTDNEKLFF TGTGCCAGCAGCCGGACTGACAATGAAAAACTGTTTTTT
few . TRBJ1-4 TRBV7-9 CASSLISPNEKLFF TGTGCCAGCAGCTTGATATCCCCTAATGAAAAACTGTTTTTT